The clone carrying this T cell receptor beta chain was counted a few times. The target antigen is unknown. Trimming stripped 5 bases from V and 4 bases from J, with 18 bases between. Per the germline V gene, CDR1 is SGHTA and CDR2 is FQGNSA. The CDR3 covers 16 residues. After constant-region reverse-primer amplification, full-length variable regions underwent semi-nested PCR with Nested Universal Primer A. One entry per CDR3 protein results from TCRdb running MiXCR on the 5' RACE reads. Of 50,000 to 70,000 distinct CDR3 sequences detected, roughly 20% appear once; the ten largest clones hold 2.5% to 3.5%. Cells sorted as Tregs were CD4+, CD25+ and CD127-/low. Study-level points and caveats: Tumor Treg TCRs overlapped most with tumor naive CD4+ cells. In terms of TCR gene usage, tumor memory CD4+ T cells clustered together with blood and lymph node memory CD4+ cells, as well as with lymph node naive CD4+ cells.

The sequenced material came from tumor-infiltrating Tregs sorted from the breast tumor. This sequence originates from a female donor with breast cancer. This chain joins TRBV7-2 and TRBJ1-3; D is possibly TRBD1 (5 bases). The CDR3 DNA reads as TGTGCCAGCAGCCCCAGGTTTGGGGGGGACGGAAACACCATATATTTT. Translated, it gives CASSPRFGGDGNTIYF.